The source of this T cell receptor (beta chain) is a study of response to subunit inactivated influenza vaccine. Using its own MiXCR run on the RT-PCR reads, TCRdb lists one record per CDR3 protein. The table includes about 160,000 distinct CDR3 sequences, roughly 10% detected once. Broader study findings: New T cells are recruited in small numbers by each seasonal influenza vaccination, according to the authors' suggestion.

In germline, CDR1 is DFQATT, CDR2 SNEGSKA (reference sequence). The V gene lost 1 base and the J gene lost 3 bases, with 10 bases spanning the gap. The CDR3 sequence is 13 residues long. This clonotype was seen a few times. Its target is unknown. This sample comprised CD8+ T cells sorted from PBMCs, obtained approximately 25 months after vaccination. The chain joins TRBV20-1 to TRBJ2-7; D not resolved. The source of this sequence is a man aged 45 to 75 who received an inactivated influenza vaccine. The CDR3 loop reads CSARVDGSYEQYF. The CDR3 region has the DNA TGCAGTGCTAGAGTGGACGGCAGCTACGAGCAGTACTTC.